One and the same sample provided the 13 T cell receptor beta chains below, sequenced in a study of T cell responses to AZD1222 COVID-19 vaccine. Sequenced by immunoSEQ multiplex PCR; TCRdb stores in-frame clones only, minus some. The table includes around 200,000 clones, more than 75% detected once. This specimen was peripheral blood, taken on day 0 of AZD1222 vaccination. These receptors were obtained from an adult in good health.

V usage is TRBV5-4 and J usage is TRBJ2-7; D is ambiguous. The germline V gene has CDR1 SGHNT and CDR2 YYREEE (reference sequence). This CDR3 has 14 residues. V was shortened by 3 bases and J by 6 bases, with 16 bases between the two germline ends. In DNA, the CDR3 is TGTGCCAGCAGCTGGTCGTCGTCGCTCGGCGAGCAGTACTTC. Protein: CASSWSSSLGEQYF.

The chain combines TRBV5-1 with TRBJ2-5; D might be TRBD2 (6 bases). Germline assignment: CDR1 SGHRS and CDR2 YFSETQ. Trimming left V 3 bases short and J 5 bases short, with 23 bases between. This CDR3 has 17 amino acids. The CDR3 loop reads CASSSGGHSGSRETQYF. The CDR3 DNA reads as TGCGCCAGCAGCTCAGGAGGTCATTCCGGGAGCCGGGAGACCCAGTACTTC.

The chain couples TRBV29-1 to TRBJ2-1, with D possibly matching TRBD1 (5 bases). In germline, CDR1 is SQVTM, CDR2 ANQGSEA. This CDR3 comprises 13 residues. The V and J ends lost 5 bases and 3 bases respectively, with 11 bases between them. The CDR3 nucleotides read TGCAGCGTTACCCAACAGGTCTACAATGAGCAGTTCTTC. Translation: CSVTQQVYNEQFF.

The DNA of the CDR3 is TGTGCCAGCTCACCATCGCGTCAGGGCGGACTAGCGGGAGGGCCCCACGAGCAGTACTTC. Protein sequence: CASSPSRQGGLAGGPHEQYF. The gene calls are TRBV18 and TRBJ2-7; 15 nucleotides agree with TRBD2. The CDR3 consists of 20 residues. Per the germline V gene, CDR1 is KGHSH and CDR2 is LQKENI. Germline trimming cut 2 bases from V and 5 bases from J; bases unmatched to any gene: 16.

This rearrangement joins TRBV10-3 to TRBJ1-1, with D tentatively TRBD1 (6 bases). Looked up from germline, CDR1 is ENHRY and CDR2 is SYGVKD. The CDR3 has 14 amino acids. V lost 0 bases and J lost 3, with 8 bases in between. CDR3 residues: CAISESEGDTEAFF. The CDR3 DNA is TGTGCCATCAGTGAGTCTGAGGGGGACACTGAAGCTTTCTTT.

This CDR3 is CASSLAAANNQPQHF. As DNA, the CDR3 is TGTGCCAGCAGCTTGGCGGCAGCCAACAATCAGCCCCAGCATTTT. The chain joins TRBV5-5 to TRBJ1-5; D is ambiguous. V lost 0 bases, J lost 3 bases, and 10 bases lay in between. The CDR3 contains 15 residues. Germline V CDR1 and CDR2: SGHKS, YYEKEE (reference sequence).

The chain links TRBV9 to TRBJ2-1; D ambiguous. There are 15 residues in the CDR3. Trimming removed 1 base from V and 5 bases from J, with 13 bases in between. Germline CDR1 and CDR2: SGDLS and YYNGEE. The CDR3 DNA sequence: TGTGCCAGCAGCGTAAACCCGACCAGAGACAATGAGCAGTTCTTC. Translation: CASSVNPTRDNEQFF.

This chain connects TRBV28 to TRBJ2-4; 9 bases line up with TRBD2. The CDR3 loop spans 17 amino acids. Germline assignment: CDR1 MDHEN and CDR2 SYDVKM. The V gene end was trimmed by 3 bases and the J gene end by 3 bases; junction bases not matched to a gene: 9. CDR3 nucleotides: TGTGCCAGCAGTTTGGCTAGCGGGATGTCTGGCAAAAACATTCAGTACTTC. Its translation: CASSLASGMSGKNIQYF.

Remarks on this clone: The junction departs from germline at one end; a sequencing error may be responsible. This chain uses TRBV19 with TRBJ2-7; tentatively, D is TRBD2 (7 bases). Germline V gene data show CDR1 as LNHDA and CDR2 as SQIVND (reference sequence). The CDR3 has 15 amino acids. DNA of the CDR3: TGTGCCAGTACCCCCGGGGGGCAGGGGAACTACAAGCAGTACTTC. It codes for CASTPGGQGNYKQYF.

The rearrangement joins TRBV7-2 to TRBJ2-3, with D unclear. Trimming left V 2 bases short and J 3 bases short, with 6 bases between. The V gene's germline CDR1 is SGHTA and CDR2 FQGNSA. There are 13 residues in the CDR3. CDR3: CASSLFGTDTQYF. CDR3 in DNA: TGTGCCAGCAGCTTATTCGGGACAGATACGCAGTATTTT.

The chain couples TRBV15 to TRBJ1-1; the match to TRBD1 covers 7 bases. CDR3 length equals 16 residues. Trimming cost V 1 base and J 1 base; bases outside gene matches: 6. CDR1 is LNHNV, CDR2 YYDKDF, per germline (reference sequence). CDR3 sequence (DNA): TGTGCCACCAGCAGAGGAATAGGGACAGAGAACACTGAAGCTTTCTTT. This sequence encodes CATSRGIGTENTEAFF.

The CDR3 protein is CSVTVLGDEQYF. CDR3 bases: TGCAGCGTTACAGTACTAGGAGACGAGCAGTACTTC. V gene TRBV29-1 combines with J gene TRBJ2-7, with D tentatively TRBD2 (5 bases). With 5 bases removed from V and 5 bases from J, the gap between germline ends came to 13 bases. From germline, CDR1 is SQVTM and CDR2 ANQGSEA. The CDR3 covers 12 residues.

This clone has just a few counts. The chain uses TRBV7-2 and TRBJ2-1; TRBD2 agrees at 8 bases. The germline V gene has CDR1 SGHTA and CDR2 FQGNSA. CDR3 length equals 15 residues. The ends lost 2 bases at V and 9 bases at J; junction bases unmatched: 9. In DNA form, the CDR3 reads TGTGCCAGCAGCTTAAGAGCGGGAGAAAGAGTTGAGCAGTTCTTC. Encoded protein: CASSLRAGERVEQFF. Variable domain in full (rest from reference TRBV7-2 and TRBJ2-1): GAGVSQSPSNKVTEKGKDVELRCDPISGHTALYWYRQSLGQGLEFLIYFQGNSAPDKSGLPSDRFSAERTGGSVSTLTIQRTQQEDSAVYLCASSLRAGERVEQFFGPGTRLTVL.